This T cell receptor (beta chain) was recovered during a study of blood T cell repertoires in COVID-19. This clone came up many times. The CDR3 runs to 15 residues. Original analysis: Nucleated cell number was recorded as an estimate derived from reference gene primer amplification. The repertoire was sequenced with immunoSEQ multiplex PCR; TCRdb's copy has only in-frame clones and lacks some. Clone size and V and J calls were adopted from that table, with D and trimming inferred from the DNA. The repertoire holds 150,000 to 200,000 clones, roughly 80% seen once, with 7.5% in the top ten. Those who participated ranged in age from about 18 to 89 years and resided in roughly 26 US areas. Assignments of participants to cohorts depended upon their own reported clinical history.

The chain links TRBV1 to TRBJ1-1; the table assigns TRBD1, which was not confirmed against the DNA. TRBV1 is noted as a pseudogene. Sequences were obtained from PBMCs or T cells enriched from blood (not recorded which). This TCR derives from a man aged 35 to 55 who had recovered from COVID-19. The CDR3 loop is CTSSLHREMNTEAFF. In DNA form, the CDR3 reads TGCACCAGCAGCCTCCACAGGGAAATGAACACTGAAGCTTTCTTT.